The present entry profiles one TCR beta chain with its context. Its antigen is as yet unknown. The data belong to a study of T-cell reconstitution after alpha-beta-depleted transplantation in children. Points from the study as a whole: Several hundred expanded graft clones reportedly supplied alpha-beta T cells about two months after transplant. At one year after transplant, newly produced T cells mostly accounted for T-cell counts and diversity.

This sample's TCRbeta library carried unique molecular identifier barcodes. TCRdb used MiXCR to reprocess the PCR reads, holding one entry per CDR3 protein. The data hold 700,000 to 950,000 distinct CDR3 sequences, with under 20% observed a single time. This CDR3 comprises 14 residues. V was cut by 3 bases and J by 5 bases, with 13 bases left in between. Germline assignment: CDR1 KGHSH and CDR2 LQKENI. This chain joins TRBV18 and TRBJ2-5; TRBD1 might be the D (5 bases). The clonotype comes from a male patient younger than 18 who had a stem cell transplant for acute lymphoblastic leukemia, so the T cells may come from the graft donor. The sample consisted of PBMCs, mostly from graft donor cells, taken 360 days after TCRalphabeta/CD19-depleted stem cell transplant. CDR3 nucleotide sequence: TGTGCCAGCTCACCGGCAGGGCAGAGGGAGACCCAGTACTTC. Translating gives CASSPAGQRETQYF. Full variable domain (rest looked up from reference TRBV18 and TRBJ2-5): NAGVMQNPRHLVRRRGQEARLRCSPMKGHSHVYWYRQLPEEGLKFMVYLQKENIIDESGMPKERFSAEFPKEGPSILRIQQVVRGDSAAYFCASSPAGQRETQYFGPGTRLLVL.